The 31 T cell receptor beta chains listed next were all sequenced from one sample in a study of blood T cell repertoires in COVID-19. The table came from immunoSEQ multiplex PCR; TCRdb's copy has only in-frame clones and leaves some out. The sample records about 64,000 clones, over 75% being singletons. Sequencing was performed on peripheral blood. Source of these receptors: a man aged 45-65 years with active COVID-19.

This clone was found many times. The rearrangement links TRBV14 to TRBJ2-4; TRBD1 agrees at 11 bases. V shed 5 bases and J 3 bases; nucleotides not matched to a gene: 3. The CDR3 is 15 residues long. The germline V gene encodes CDR1 SGHDN and CDR2 FVKESK. CDR3 coding DNA: TGTGCCAGCAGCGGACAGGGGGCTAGCAAAAACATTCAGTACTTC. It codes for CASSGQGASKNIQYF.

In this sample, this clone turned up a few times. The rearrangement uses TRBV6-5 and TRBJ1-3; D perhaps matches TRBD1 (5 bases). V lost 6 bases, J lost 2 bases, and 11 bases lay in between. Germline V gives CDR1 MNHEY, CDR2 SVGAGI. The CDR3 loop spans 14 amino acids. CDR3 sequence (DNA): TGTGCCAGCAGGGGAGGGACCACTGGAAACACCATATATTTT. This gives the protein CASRGGTTGNTIYF.

The chain has TRBV19 and TRBJ2-5, with 8 bases identical to TRBD2. In germline, CDR1 is LNHDA, CDR2 SQIVND (reference sequence). The V and J ends lost 3 bases and 4 bases, in that order; junction bases with no gene match: 1. The CDR3 runs 13 residues. The CDR3 reads CASSIAGGETQYF. Here the CDR3 DNA reads TGTGCCAGTAGTATCGCGGGGGGAGAGACCCAGTACTTC.

The rearrangement links TRBV5-4 to TRBJ2-5; unclear D gene. Trimming stripped 0 bases from V and 8 bases from J, with 8 bases between. The V gene's germline CDR1 is SGHNT and CDR2 YYREEE (reference sequence). The CDR3 runs to 12 residues. CDR3: CASSLDLYTQYF. The CDR3 region has the DNA TGTGCCAGCAGCTTGGACTTGTATACCCAGTACTTC. Variable domain in full (rest from reference TRBV5-4 and TRBJ2-5): ETGVTQSPTHLIKTRGQQVTLRCSSQSGHNTVSWYQQALGQGPQFIFQYYREEENGRGNFPPRFSGLQFPNYSSELNVNALELDDSALYLCASSLDLYTQYFGPGTRLLVL.

V gene TRBV12-2 combines with J gene TRBJ2-2; whether TRBD2, the table's D call, matches the DNA was not checked. TRBV12-2 is reported as a pseudogene. The CDR3 runs to 17 residues. CDR3 in amino acids: CASRLGTSGGLHRGAVF. CDR3 in DNA: TGTGCAAGTCGCTTAGGGACTAGCGGGGGACTACACCGGGGAGCTGTTTTT.

The rearrangement joins TRBV6-5 to TRBJ1-5; D call uncertain. CDR3 length: 15 residues. The V gene lost 7 bases and the J gene lost 4 bases, with 17 bases spanning the gap. Germline V CDR1 and CDR2: MNHEY, SVGAGI. CDR3 amino acids: CASNQFRTGNQPQHF. The CDR3 nucleotides read TGTGCCAGCAACCAGTTCCGGACGGGGAATCAGCCCCAGCATTTT.

The chain links TRBV11-2 to TRBJ1-6, with D unresolved. The CDR3 totals 12 residues. Germline V gives CDR1 SGHAT, CDR2 FQNNGV. V dropped 3 bases and J dropped 7 bases, with 4 bases sitting between them. This chain's CDR3 is CASSFENSPLHF. For the CDR3, the DNA is TGTGCCAGCAGCTTCGAGAATTCACCCCTCCACTTT.

The chain carries TRBV7-9 and TRBJ2-3, with D perhaps TRBD2 (6 bases). Germline V CDR1 and CDR2: SEHNR, FQNEAQ (reference sequence). This CDR3 is 17 amino acids long. V was shortened by 7 bases and J by 8 bases, with 28 bases between the two germline ends. As DNA, the CDR3 is TGTGCCAGCACCGACCCCTCCGCGGGACTTGGACCAGGTACGCAGTATTTT. Its translation: CASTDPSAGLGPGTQYF.

This chain joins TRBV19 and TRBJ2-1; a possible D gene is TRBD1 (6 bases). This CDR3 spans 17 amino acids. The V gene lost 4 bases and the J gene lost 2 bases, with 18 bases spanning the gap. CDR1 and CDR2 from the germline V gene are LNHDA and SQIVND (reference sequence). For the CDR3, the DNA is TGTGCCAGTAGTAGAGACCGGGACATACGACCCTACAATGAGCAGTTCTTC. Amino acid sequence: CASSRDRDIRPYNEQFF.

J is TRBJ2-5 and V is TRBV5-1, with TRBD2 identical over 11 bases. The germline V gene has CDR1 SGHRS and CDR2 YFSETQ. There are 17 residues in the CDR3. With V trimmed by 4 bases and J by 3 bases, 11 bases remained unmatched. CDR3: CASSPSSGLAGEETQYF. The CDR3 nucleotides are TGCGCCAGCAGCCCCTCATCTGGACTAGCGGGCGAAGAGACCCAGTACTTC.

The chain employs TRBV28 and TRBJ1-6; D perhaps matches TRBD1 (5 bases). The germline V and J ends were trimmed by 1 base and 7 bases, with 14 bases remaining between them. The CDR3 contains 16 residues. CDR1 MDHEN and CDR2 SYDVKM come from the germline V gene. CDR3 sequence: CASSLSGTIGNSPLHF. The DNA for the CDR3 is TGTGCCAGCAGTTTATCGGGGACTATTGGAAATTCACCCCTCCACTTT.

The chain links TRBV3-1 (or the pseudogene TRBV3-2) to TRBJ2-1; D is possibly TRBD2 (6 bases). Germline loops: CDR1 LGHDT, CDR2 YNNKEL (reference sequence). V dropped 0 bases and J dropped 6 bases, with 21 bases sitting between them. The CDR3 runs 18 residues. The CDR3 protein is CASSQDKPKEGPFNEQFF. In DNA form, the CDR3 reads TGTGCCAGCAGCCAAGATAAGCCAAAGGAGGGCCCGTTCAATGAGCAGTTCTTC.

The J gene is TRBJ1-2, the V gene TRBV27, with 11 bases that match TRBD1. Trimming at V came to 6 bases and at J to 8 bases, leaving 11 bases not matched to a gene. The CDR3 runs 15 residues. Germline V gives CDR1 MNHEY, CDR2 SMNVEV (reference sequence). The DNA of the CDR3 is TGTGCCAGCAGGGGGCACGGACAGGGGGCTAGAGGCTACACCTTC. Translating it yields CASRGHGQGARGYTF.

Details on this clone: A read error may produce the germline difference seen at one junction end. The chain uses TRBV7-2 and TRBJ2-3; tentatively, D is TRBD2 (6 bases). The CDR3 has 13 amino acids. Germline loops: CDR1 SGHTA, CDR2 FQGNSA. The CDR3 sequence is CAGSLRRGDTQYF. CDR3 sequence (DNA): TGTGCCGGCAGCTTAAGGCGGGGAGATACGCAGTATTTT.

The chain is built from TRBV24-1 and TRBJ1-4; D gene ambiguous. Germline CDR1 is KGHDR and CDR2 is SFDVKD. With 2 bases removed from V and 14 bases from J, the gap between germline ends came to 2 bases. The CDR3 runs to 9 residues. The CDR3 loop is CATSDSLFF. The DNA of the CDR3 is TGTGCCACCAGTGATTCGCTGTTTTTT.

This clone has a single count. V gene TRBV6-5 combines with J gene TRBJ2-3; 8 bases align to TRBD2. The junction had 8 bases not matched to a gene; V was cut back by 8 bases and J by 1 base. This CDR3 has 15 residues. The germline V gene has CDR1 MNHEY and CDR2 SVGAGI. CDR3 coding DNA: TGTGCCAGCGGCGCGGGGGGCACCCGCACAGATACGCAGTATTTT. Encoded protein: CASGAGGTRTDTQYF.

The rearrangement joins TRBV5-1 to TRBJ2-3; a weak D match, TRBD2 (6 bases). Germline V gene sequence: CDR1 SGHRS, CDR2 YFSETQ. V lost 0 bases, J lost 4 bases, and 9 bases lay in between. This CDR3 is 14 amino acids long. In DNA, the CDR3 is TGCGCCAGCAGCTTGGACGGGAGCGCAGATACGCAGTATTTT. Protein sequence: CASSLDGSADTQYF.

This chain connects TRBV28 to TRBJ2-3, with D possibly being TRBD1 (6 bases). The CDR3 runs to 16 residues. V was trimmed by 2 bases and J by 2 bases, leaving 14 bases between them. Germline-derived CDR1 and CDR2 are MDHEN and SYDVKM. The CDR3 nucleotides are TGTGCCAGCAGTTTAAGACAGGCCCCCCACACAGATACGCAGTATTTT. It translates to CASSLRQAPHTDTQYF.

The genes are TRBV11-2 and TRBJ2-3, with 10 bases that match TRBD2. This CDR3 comprises 19 residues. CDR1 and CDR2 (germline): SGHAT, FQNNGV. Trimming removed 2 bases from V and 2 bases from J; junction bases left unmatched: 13. This CDR3 is CASSLKLAGPSTHTDTQYF. For the CDR3, the DNA is TGTGCCAGCAGCTTAAAACTAGCGGGGCCCAGTACACACACAGATACGCAGTATTTT.

The chain couples TRBV5-4 to TRBJ2-2; D may be TRBD1 (6 bases). With 3 bases removed from V and 5 bases from J, the gap between germline ends came to 14 bases. The CDR3 loop spans 15 amino acids. The germline CDR1 and CDR2 sequences are SGHNT and YYREEE (reference sequence). The CDR3 DNA follows: TGTGCCAGCAGCTCGGACAGCAGAATAACCGGGGAGCTGTTTTTT. Translating gives CASSSDSRITGELFF.

The rearrangement uses TRBV29-1 and TRBJ2-1; TRBD1 matches 9 bases. CDR3 length equals 11 residues. V shed 6 bases and J 13 bases; nucleotides not matched to a gene: 7. CDR1 is SQVTM and CDR2 is ANQGSEA in the germline V gene. This chain's CDR3 is CSVRTGGGQFF. The CDR3 DNA reads as TGCAGCGTCCGAACAGGGGGCGGTCAGTTCTTC.

This clone was seen more than once but under ten times. At one end, the junction sequence differs from germline, possibly due to a read error. The chain is built from TRBV7-7 and TRBJ2-5; 8 nucleotides match TRBD2. The CDR3 is 15 residues long. Germline V gene lookup returns CDR1 SSHAT and CDR2 FNYEAQ (reference sequence). CDR3 in DNA: TGTGCTAGCAGCCCCTGGCGGGGGGCCGCTCAGACCCAGTACTTC. The encoded protein is CASSPWRGAAQTQYF.

The V gene is TRBV3-1 (or the pseudogene TRBV3-2), the J gene TRBJ1-6; 7 nucleotides match TRBD1. The CDR3 runs 14 residues. V lost 1 base, J lost 10 bases, and 4 bases stayed unmatched. Looked up from germline, CDR1 is LGHDT and CDR2 is YNNKEL (reference sequence). Written as DNA, the CDR3 is TGTGCCAGCAGCCAAGGAGTAGGGGGCTCACCCCTCCACTTT. It translates to CASSQGVGGSPLHF.

The chain joins TRBV18 to TRBJ1-5; D unresolved. This CDR3 comprises 14 residues. The V and J ends lost 4 bases and 7 bases respectively, with 14 bases between them. The germline CDR1 and CDR2 sequences are KGHSH and LQKENI. The CDR3 DNA follows: TGTGCCAGCTCACGGGCGGAGGCCGGGCAGCCCCAGCATTTT. Translating gives CASSRAEAGQPQHF.

The chain carries TRBV25-1 and TRBJ2-7; D might be TRBD1 (5 bases). The germline V gene has CDR1 MGHDK and CDR2 SYGVNS. V lost 0 bases and J lost 1, with 16 bases in between. The CDR3 spans 17 residues. CDR3 DNA sequence: TGTGCCAGCAGTGAATATTCGTGGGGTGCAGGGTCCTACGAGCAGTACTTC. Encoded protein: CASSEYSWGAGSYEQYF.

V is TRBV5-4 and J is TRBJ2-5, with 7 bases identical to TRBD2. The CDR3 extends over 13 amino acids. Germline V CDR1 and CDR2: SGHNT, YYREEE (reference sequence). Trimming at V came to 0 bases and at J to 13 bases, leaving 9 bases not matched to a gene. The CDR3 protein is CASSLGRGLEGYF. DNA of the CDR3: TGTGCCAGCAGCTTGGGTAGAGGACTAGAGGGGTACTTC.

The chain combines TRBV10-2 with TRBJ2-2; 13 nucleotides agree with TRBD2. The CDR3 sequence is 18 residues long. The germline V gene encodes CDR1 WSHSY and CDR2 SAAADI. J was trimmed by 2 bases and V by 4 bases; bases with no gene match: 7. The CDR3 DNA reads as TGCGCCAGCAGTGGAACTACTAGCGGGAGGGCTAACACCGGGGAGCTGTTTTTT. It translates to CASSGTTSGRANTGELFF.

This clone appeared a single time. The chain joins TRBV9 to TRBJ2-5; D not resolved. The germline V and J ends were trimmed by 0 bases and 5 bases, with 8 bases remaining between them. Germline V CDR1 and CDR2: SGDLS, YYNGEE. The CDR3 loop spans 13 amino acids. The CDR3 is CASSVDLEETQYF. The DNA for the CDR3 is TGTGCCAGCAGCGTAGATCTAGAGGAGACCCAGTACTTC.

The rearrangement uses TRBV6-6 and TRBJ2-7; 8 bases are shared with TRBD1. Germline loops: CDR1 MNHNY, CDR2 SVGAGI (reference sequence). V dropped 2 bases and J dropped 4; count of bases not matched to a gene: 4. This CDR3 has 14 residues. The CDR3 region is CASSYGTGEYEQYF. As DNA, the CDR3 is TGTGCCAGCAGTTACGGGACAGGAGAGTACGAGCAGTACTTC.

The chain employs TRBV6-6 and TRBJ1-1; the match to TRBD1 covers 9 bases. The CDR3 is made up of 14 amino acids. Looked up from germline, CDR1 is MNHNY and CDR2 is SVGAGI (reference sequence). After removal of 6 bases from V and 6 bases from J, the junction contained 8 bases not matched to a gene. This CDR3 reads CASRQGARVPEAFF. The DNA of the CDR3 is TGTGCCAGCAGACAGGGGGCGCGAGTTCCTGAAGCTTTCTTT.

This chain joins TRBV28 and TRBJ1-2; D perhaps matches TRBD1 (5 bases). This CDR3 region has 14 residues. From germline, CDR1 is MDHEN and CDR2 SYDVKM. The V end was cut by 3 bases, the J end by 4 bases, with 12 bases between. CDR3 sequence: CASSLGGWVYGYTF. The CDR3 DNA sequence: TGTGCCAGCAGTTTGGGGGGGTGGGTCTATGGCTACACCTTC.